The sequence of this T cell receptor beta chain was determined in a study of cytomegalovirus exposure and HLA in healthy donors. The wider study: Per a later analysis, the approximately 600 first-cohort and over 90 validation repertoires shared one platform.

Measured with immunoSEQ multiplex PCR; TCRdb has only the in-frame clones, and not every one. The data contain about 180,000 clones, 85% of them seen just once; the ten biggest clones take up more than 15%. The donors were part of the validation cohort of 95 to 150 subjects. That cohort was separate from the first cohort, which comprised under 750 subjects. Worth noting for this clone: Its matching antigen is unknown.

After removal of 3 bases from V and 5 bases from J, the junction contained 3 bases not matched to a gene. CDR3 size: 15 residues. CDR1 is MGHRA and CDR2 is YSYEKL in the germline V gene. General study results and limits: Among TCR beta chains, those listed as cytomegalovirus-associated numbered about 160.

The receptor was isolated from a man aged 18-30 years in good health and CMV-seropositive. V gene TRBV4-1 combines with J gene TRBJ2-1; 11 positions agree with TRBD2. The specimen sequenced was PBMCs. The CDR3 protein is CASSQGLAVNNEQFF. CDR3 nucleotides: TGCGCCAGCAGCCAGGGACTAGCGGTCAACAATGAGCAGTTCTTC.